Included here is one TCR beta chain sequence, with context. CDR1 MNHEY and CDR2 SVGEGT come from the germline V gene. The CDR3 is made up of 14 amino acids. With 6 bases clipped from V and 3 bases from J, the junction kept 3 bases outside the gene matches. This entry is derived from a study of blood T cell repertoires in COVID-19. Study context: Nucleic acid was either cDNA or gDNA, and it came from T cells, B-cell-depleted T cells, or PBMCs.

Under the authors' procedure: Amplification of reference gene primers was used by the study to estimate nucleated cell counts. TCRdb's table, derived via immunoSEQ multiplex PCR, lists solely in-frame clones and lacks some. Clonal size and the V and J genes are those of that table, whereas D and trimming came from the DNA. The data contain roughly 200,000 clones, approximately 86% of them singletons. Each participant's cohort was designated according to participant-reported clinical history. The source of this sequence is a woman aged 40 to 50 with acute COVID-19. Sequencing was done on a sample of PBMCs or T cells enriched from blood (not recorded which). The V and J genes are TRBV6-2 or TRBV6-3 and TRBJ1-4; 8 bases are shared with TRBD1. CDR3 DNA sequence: TGTGCCAGCAGCCCACAGGGGGCTAATGAAAAACTGTTTTTT. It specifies CASSPQGANEKLFF.